The sample holds many counts of the clone carrying this T cell receptor (beta chain). No antigen is known for it. This beta chain is a stray read from a library made for alpha chains; its abundance is not meaningful. Time point: sample taken at primary tumor resection. The data belong to a study of spatial heterogeneity in lung cancer. Regarding the study as a whole: Counts of expanded intratumoral alpha and beta TCRs tracked tumor mutation counts.

The CDR3 is made up of 15 amino acids. Trimming cost V 0 bases and J 1 base, with 9 bases left between them. The germline V gene has CDR1 SGHDN and CDR2 FVKESK. Each TCR cDNA molecule carried a unique molecular identifier. TCRdb recomputed calls from the 5' RACE reads with MiXCR, one row per CDR3 protein. Found here are 8,700 or so distinct CDR3 sequences, around an eighth of them singletons; the top ten hold about 13%. This TCR came from a male donor with early-stage non-small cell lung cancer. V gene TRBV14 combines with J gene TRBJ1-2; possibly TRBD1 for D (6 bases). The starting material was lung tumor tissue, obtained at surgery. CDR3 sequence reads: CASSQDPGHNYGYTF. In nucleotides, the CDR3 is TGTGCCAGCAGCCAAGATCCGGGACATAACTATGGCTACACCTTC.